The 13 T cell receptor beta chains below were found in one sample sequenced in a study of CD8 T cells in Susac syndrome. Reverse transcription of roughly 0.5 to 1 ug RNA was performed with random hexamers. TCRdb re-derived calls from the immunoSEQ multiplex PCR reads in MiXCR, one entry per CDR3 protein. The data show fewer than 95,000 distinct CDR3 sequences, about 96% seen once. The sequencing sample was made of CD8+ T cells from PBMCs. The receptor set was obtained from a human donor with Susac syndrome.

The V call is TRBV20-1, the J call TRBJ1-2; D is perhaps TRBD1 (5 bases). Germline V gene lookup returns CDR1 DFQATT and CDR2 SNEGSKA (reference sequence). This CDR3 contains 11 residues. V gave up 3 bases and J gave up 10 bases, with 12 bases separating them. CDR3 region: CSASAGTFYTF. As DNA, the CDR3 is TGCAGTGCTAGCGCGGGGACTTTCTACACCTTC.

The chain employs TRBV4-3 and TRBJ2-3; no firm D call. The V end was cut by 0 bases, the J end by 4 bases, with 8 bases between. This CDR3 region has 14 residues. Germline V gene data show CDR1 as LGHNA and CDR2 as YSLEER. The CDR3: CASSQELGSDTQYF. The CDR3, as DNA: TGCGCCAGCAGCCAAGAGCTAGGGTCAGATACGCAGTATTTT.

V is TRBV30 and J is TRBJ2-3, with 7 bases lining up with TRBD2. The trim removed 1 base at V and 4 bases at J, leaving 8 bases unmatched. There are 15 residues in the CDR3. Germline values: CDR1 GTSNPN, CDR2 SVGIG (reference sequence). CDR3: CAWSARPGGPDTQYF. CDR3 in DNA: TGTGCCTGGAGTGCAAGGCCGGGAGGTCCAGATACGCAGTATTTT. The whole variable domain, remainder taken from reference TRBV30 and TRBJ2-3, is SQTIHQWPATLVQPVGSPLSLECTVEGTSNPNLYWYRQAAGRGLQLLFYSVGIGQISSEVPQNLSASRPQDRQFILSSKKLLLSDSGFYLCAWSARPGGPDTQYFGPGTRLTVL.

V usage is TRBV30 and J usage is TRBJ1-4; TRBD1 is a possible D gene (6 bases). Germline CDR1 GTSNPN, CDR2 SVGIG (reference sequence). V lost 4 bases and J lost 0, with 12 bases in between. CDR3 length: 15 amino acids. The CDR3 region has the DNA TGTGCCTGGAATGTAGGGGGTGCAACTAATGAAAAACTGTTTTTT. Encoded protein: CAWNVGGATNEKLFF.

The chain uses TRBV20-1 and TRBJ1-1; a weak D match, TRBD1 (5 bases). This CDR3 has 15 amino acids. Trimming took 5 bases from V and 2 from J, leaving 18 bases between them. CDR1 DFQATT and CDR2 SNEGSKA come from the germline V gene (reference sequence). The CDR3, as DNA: TGCAGTGCTCTCTCCCCCGGGACGGGCAACACTGAAGCTTTCTTT. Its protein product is CSALSPGTGNTEAFF.

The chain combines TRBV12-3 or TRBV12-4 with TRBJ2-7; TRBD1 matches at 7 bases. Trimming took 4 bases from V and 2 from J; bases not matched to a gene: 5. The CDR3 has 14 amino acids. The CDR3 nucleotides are TGTGCCAGCAGTTCCGGGACAGTAACCTACGAGCAGTACTTC. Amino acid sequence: CASSSGTVTYEQYF.

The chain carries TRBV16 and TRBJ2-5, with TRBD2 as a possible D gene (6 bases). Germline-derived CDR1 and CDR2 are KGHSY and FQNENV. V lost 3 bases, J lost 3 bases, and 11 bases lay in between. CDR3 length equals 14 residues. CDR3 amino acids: CASSHNSGEETQYF. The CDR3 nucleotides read TGTGCCAGCAGCCATAACTCGGGGGAAGAGACCCAGTACTTC.

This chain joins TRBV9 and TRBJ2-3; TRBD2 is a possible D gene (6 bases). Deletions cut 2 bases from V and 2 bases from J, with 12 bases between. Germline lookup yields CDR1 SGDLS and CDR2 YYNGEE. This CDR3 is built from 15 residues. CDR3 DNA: TGTGCCAGCAGCGTGAGGGACTTTAACACAGATACGCAGTATTTT. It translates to CASSVRDFNTDTQYF.

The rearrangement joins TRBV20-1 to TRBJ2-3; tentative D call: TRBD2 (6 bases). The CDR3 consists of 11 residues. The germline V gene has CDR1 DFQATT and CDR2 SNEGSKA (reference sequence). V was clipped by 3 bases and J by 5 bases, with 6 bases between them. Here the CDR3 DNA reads TGCAGTGCTAGCGGGGGAGATACGCAGTATTTT. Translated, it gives CSASGGDTQYF.

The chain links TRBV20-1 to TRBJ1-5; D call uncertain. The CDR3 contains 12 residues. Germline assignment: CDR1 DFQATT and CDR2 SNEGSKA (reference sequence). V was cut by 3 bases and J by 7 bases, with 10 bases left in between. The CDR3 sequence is CSARVPSQPQHF. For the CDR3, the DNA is TGCAGTGCTAGGGTTCCGAGCCAGCCCCAGCATTTT.

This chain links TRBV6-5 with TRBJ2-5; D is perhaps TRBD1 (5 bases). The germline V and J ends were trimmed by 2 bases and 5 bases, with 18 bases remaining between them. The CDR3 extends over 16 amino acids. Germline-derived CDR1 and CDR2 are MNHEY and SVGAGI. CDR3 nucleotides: TGTGCCAGCAGTTACGGGGCCGCAGCCCCAGGGGAGACCCAGTACTTC. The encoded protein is CASSYGAAAPGETQYF.

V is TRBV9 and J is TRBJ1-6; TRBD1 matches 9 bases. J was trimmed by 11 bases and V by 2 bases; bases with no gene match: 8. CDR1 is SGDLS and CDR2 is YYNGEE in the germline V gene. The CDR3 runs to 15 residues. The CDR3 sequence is CASSVGGTGRPPLHF. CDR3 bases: TGTGCCAGCAGCGTGGGGGGGACAGGGCGTCCACCCCTCCACTTT.

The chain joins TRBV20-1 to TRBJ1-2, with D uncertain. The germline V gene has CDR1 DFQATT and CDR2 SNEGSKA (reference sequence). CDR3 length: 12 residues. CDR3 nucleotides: TGCAGGGCGGGTGAGGTGTACTATGGCTACACCTTC. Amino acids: CRAGEVYYGYTF.